This T cell receptor beta chain was captured in a study of cytomegalovirus exposure and HLA in healthy donors. Only in-frame clones appear in the TCRdb table, and some are missing; sequencing was by immunoSEQ multiplex PCR. The table records some 310,000 clones, roughly 88% of them present only once. J was trimmed by 4 bases and V by 1 base; bases with no gene match: 2. CDR1 is LGHNA, CDR2 YSLEER, per germline. This CDR3 is built from 15 residues. This clonotype was obtained from a man in his thirties or forties in good health and CMV-seronegative. The specimen was PBMCs. The chain recombines TRBV4-3 with TRBJ2-1; 9 positions match TRBD1. The CDR3 here is CASSQGQGEYNEQFF. CDR3 bases: TGCGCCAGCAGCCAAGGACAGGGGGAATACAATGAGCAGTTCTTC.